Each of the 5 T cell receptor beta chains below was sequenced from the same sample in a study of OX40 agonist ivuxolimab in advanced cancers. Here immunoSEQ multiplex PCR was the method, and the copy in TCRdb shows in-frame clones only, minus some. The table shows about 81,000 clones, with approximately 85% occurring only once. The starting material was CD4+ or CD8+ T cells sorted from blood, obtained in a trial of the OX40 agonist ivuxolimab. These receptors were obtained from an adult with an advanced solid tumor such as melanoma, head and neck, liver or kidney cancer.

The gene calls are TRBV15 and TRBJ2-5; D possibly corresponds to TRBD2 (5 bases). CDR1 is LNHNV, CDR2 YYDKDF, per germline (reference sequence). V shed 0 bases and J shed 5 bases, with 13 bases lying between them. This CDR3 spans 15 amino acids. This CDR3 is CATSRDPQRRETQYF. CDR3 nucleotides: TGTGCCACCAGCAGAGATCCCCAGCGGAGGGAGACCCAGTACTTC. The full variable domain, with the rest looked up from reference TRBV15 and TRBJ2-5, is DAMVIQNPRYQVTQFGKPVTLSCSQTLNHNVMYWYQQKSSQAPKLLFHYYDKDFNNEADTPDNFQSRRPNTSFCFLDIRSPGLGDTAMYLCATSRDPQRRETQYFGPGTRLLVL.

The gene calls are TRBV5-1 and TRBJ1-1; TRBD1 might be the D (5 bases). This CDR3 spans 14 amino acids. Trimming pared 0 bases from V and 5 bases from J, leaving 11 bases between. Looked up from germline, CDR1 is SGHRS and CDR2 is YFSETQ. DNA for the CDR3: TGCGCCAGCAGCTTGGTGGCAGGGAGGACTGAAGCTTTCTTT. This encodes CASSLVAGRTEAFF.

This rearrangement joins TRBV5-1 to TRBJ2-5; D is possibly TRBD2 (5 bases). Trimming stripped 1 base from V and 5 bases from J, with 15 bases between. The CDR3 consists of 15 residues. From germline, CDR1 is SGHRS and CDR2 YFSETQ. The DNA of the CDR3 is TGCGCCAGCAGCTTGCTAGCCACGGCTCGGGAGACCCAGTACTTC. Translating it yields CASSLLATARETQYF. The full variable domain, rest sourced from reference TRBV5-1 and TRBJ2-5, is KAGVTQTPRYLIKTRGQQVTLSCSPISGHRSVSWYQQTPGQGLQFLFEYFSETQRNKGNFPGRFSGRQFSNSRSEMNVSTLELGDSALYLCASSLLATARETQYFGPGTRLLVL.

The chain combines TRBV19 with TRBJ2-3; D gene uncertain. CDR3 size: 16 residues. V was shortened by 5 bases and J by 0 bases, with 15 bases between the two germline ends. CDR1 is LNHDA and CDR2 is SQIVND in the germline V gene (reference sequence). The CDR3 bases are TGTGCCAGTAGTGCATCCCTGACACTTAGCACAGATACGCAGTATTTT. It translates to CASSASLTLSTDTQYF. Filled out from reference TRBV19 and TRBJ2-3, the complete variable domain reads DGGITQSPKYLFRKEGQNVTLSCEQNLNHDAMYWYRQDPGQGLRLIYYSQIVNDFQKGDIAEGYSVSREKKESFPLTVTSAQKNPTAFYLCASSASLTLSTDTQYFGPGTRLTVL.

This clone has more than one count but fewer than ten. CDR3 region: CSVEGGTGEGNEQYF. The CDR3 DNA sequence: TGCAGCGTTGAAGGGGGAACGGGAGAGGGCAACGAGCAGTACTTC. This chain links TRBV29-1 with TRBJ2-7; D perhaps matches TRBD2 (6 bases). The CDR3 loop spans 15 amino acids. Germline-derived CDR1 and CDR2 are SQVTM and ANQGSEA. V dropped 1 base and J dropped 5 bases, with 18 bases sitting between them.